Each of the 32 T cell receptor beta chains below was sequenced from the same sample in a study of cytomegalovirus exposure and HLA in healthy donors. Researchers ran the PCR with 60 Vbeta and 13 Jbeta primers. The data were produced by immunoSEQ multiplex PCR, yet TCRdb's version contains in-frame clones alone and is incomplete. The table has about 250,000 clones, roughly 81% seen once. Specimen: PBMCs. The receptors originated from a girl aged 2-15 years in good health and CMV-seronegative.

V is TRBV10-2 and J is TRBJ2-7, with D tentatively TRBD2 (7 bases). CDR1 and CDR2 from the germline V gene are WSHSY and SAAADI. V shed 3 bases and J shed 5 bases, with 14 bases lying between them. This CDR3 comprises 14 residues. The CDR3 DNA follows: TGCGCCAGCAGTGATGCGGGGGCGGCAGACGAGCAGTACTTC. It is translated as CASSDAGAADEQYF.

The CDR3: CASSSWTGGTGELFF. The CDR3, as DNA: TGCGCCAGCAGCTCCTGGACAGGGGGCACCGGGGAGCTGTTTTTT. This chain uses TRBV5-1 with TRBJ2-2, with TRBD1 identical over 10 bases. CDR3 length equals 15 residues. Looked up from germline, CDR1 is SGHRS and CDR2 is YFSETQ. Losses at the gene ends were 3 bases for V and 4 bases for J; bases not matched to a gene: 3.

The count of this clone is one. This rearrangement joins TRBV10-1 to TRBJ2-7, with TRBD2 as a possible D gene (5 bases). The CDR3 runs to 13 residues. Per the germline V gene, CDR1 is WNHNN and CDR2 is SYGVQD (reference sequence). Trimming pared 8 bases from V and 1 base from J, leaving 12 bases between. Written as DNA, the CDR3 is TGCGCCAGCGGGGTAGCGACTTCCTACGAGCAGTACTTC. Translated: CASGVATSYEQYF.

The V and J genes are TRBV12-2 and TRBJ2-2; TRBD2, as called in the table, went unchecked against the DNA. TRBV12-2 is a listed pseudogene. CDR3 length: 19 amino acids. CDR3 sequence reads: CASRSTGLAGAVGTGELFF. The DNA of the CDR3 is TGTGCAAGTCGCTCCACGGGACTAGCGGGAGCGGTTGGGACCGGGGAGCTGTTTTTT.

The rearrangement uses TRBV7-2 and TRBJ2-3; 12 nucleotides line up with TRBD2. CDR1 and CDR2 (germline): SGHTA, FQGNSA. The junction had 3 bases not matched to a gene; V was cut back by 4 bases and J by 4 bases. The CDR3 loop spans 15 amino acids. CDR3 DNA: TGTGCCAGCAGCTCTAGCGGGAGGGCCGCAGATACGCAGTATTTT. Amino acids: CASSSSGRAADTQYF.

The V call is TRBV5-8, the J call TRBJ2-3, with 9 positions matching TRBD1. The CDR3 spans 14 residues. Per the germline V gene, CDR1 is SGHTS and CDR2 is YDEGEE. Unmatched junction bases numbered 3, after V lost 2 bases and J lost 5 bases. CDR3 amino acids: CASSFLDRGDTQYF. CDR3 coding DNA: TGTGCCAGCAGCTTCCTGGACAGGGGAGATACGCAGTATTTT.

This chain links TRBV27 with TRBJ2-1, with D maybe TRBD1 (6 bases). CDR3 size: 14 residues. Trimming stripped 4 bases from V and 7 bases from J, with 14 bases between. Germline V lookup: CDR1 MNHEY, CDR2 SMNVEV (reference sequence). This CDR3 reads CASSWAGEMNEQFF. Here the CDR3 DNA reads TGTGCCAGCAGTTGGGCAGGGGAGATGAATGAGCAGTTCTTC.

This chain connects TRBV19 to TRBJ1-6, with TRBD1 matching over 7 bases. Trimming took 2 bases from V and 10 from J; bases not matched to a gene: 8. CDR1 is LNHDA, CDR2 SQIVND, per germline (reference sequence). This CDR3 is 15 amino acids long. As DNA, the CDR3 is TGTGCCAGTAGTATACAACAGGGGCGGATATCACCCCTCCACTTT. Translation gives CASSIQQGRISPLHF.

This rearrangement joins TRBV30 to TRBJ2-7, with 9 nucleotides matching TRBD2. This CDR3 has 15 amino acids. The J segment lost 1 base and the V segment lost 2 bases, leaving 6 bases of the junction unmatched. Germline CDR1 reads GTSNPN; CDR2 reads SVGIG (reference sequence). CDR3 loop: CAWSLSGGRSYEQYF. The CDR3 DNA sequence: TGTGCCTGGAGTCTAAGCGGGGGGCGGTCCTACGAGCAGTACTTC. Supplemented by reference TRBV30 and TRBJ2-7, the full variable domain reads SQTIHQWPATLVQPVGSPLSLECTVEGTSNPNLYWYRQAAGRGLQLLFYSVGIGQISSEVPQNLSASRPQDRQFILSSKKLLLSDSGFYLCAWSLSGGRSYEQYFGPGTRLTVT.

The chain couples TRBV6-1 to TRBJ1-1; D uncertain. The CDR3 is 15 residues long. Germline loops: CDR1 MNHNS, CDR2 SASEGT. Trimming took 10 bases from V and 4 from J, leaving 22 bases between them. The CDR3 DNA reads as TGTGCCACCGATAGTCGGCGGGTGAGGGCCACTGAAGCTTTCTTT. It specifies CATDSRRVRATEAFF.

This clone came up once. J is TRBJ2-3 and V is TRBV2; 10 positions agree with TRBD2. V gave up 3 bases and J gave up 3 bases; unmatched junction bases: 3. Germline V CDR1 and CDR2: SNHLY, FYNNEI. The CDR3 totals 15 residues. The CDR3 loop is CASSETSGRTDTQYF. CDR3 nucleotides: TGTGCCAGCAGTGAGACTAGCGGGCGAACAGATACGCAGTATTTT.

The chain employs TRBV15 and TRBJ2-7, with D possibly matching TRBD1 (6 bases). Trimming pared 5 bases from V and 2 bases from J, leaving 16 bases between. Looked up from germline, CDR1 is LNHNV and CDR2 is YYDKDF (reference sequence). The CDR3 is 15 residues long. CDR3 DNA: TGTGCCACCAGCCGAGGCCGGGACATCGCCTACGAGCAGTACTTC. As protein: CATSRGRDIAYEQYF.

The chain is built from TRBV25-1 and TRBJ2-3; D is unresolved. Germline V lookup: CDR1 MGHDK, CDR2 SYGVNS. Between the trimmed V and J ends, which lost 6 bases and 2 bases, there was a span of 6 bases. The CDR3 consists of 12 residues. The CDR3 nucleotides read TGTGCCAGCAGCGGGTTCACAGATACGCAGTATTTT. It translates to CASSGFTDTQYF.

The rearrangement uses TRBV11-2 and TRBJ2-3; TRBD2 agrees at 7 bases. The V and J ends lost 1 base and 1 base, in that order; junction bases with no gene match: 8. The length of the CDR3 is 17 residues. Germline CDR1 and CDR2: SGHAT and FQNNGV. CDR3: CASSLVNRLAGTDTQYF. CDR3 bases: TGTGCCAGCAGCTTAGTTAACCGCCTAGCGGGCACAGATACGCAGTATTTT.

This chain connects TRBV27 to TRBJ2-5; TRBD1 aligns across 7 bases. The J call could be wrong; TRBJ2-7 is a better fit for the DNA end. CDR1 MNHEY and CDR2 SMNVEV come from the germline V gene (reference sequence). The CDR3 consists of 15 residues. This CDR3 is CASIYAPGQPYEQYF. The CDR3, as DNA: TGTGCCAGCATTTACGCGCCGGGACAGCCCTACGAGCAGTACTTC.

This clone was seen a handful of times. The chain has TRBV28 and TRBJ2-4; weak D call: TRBD2 (6 bases). There are 13 residues in the CDR3. Trimming took 3 bases from V and 7 from J, leaving 10 bases between them. Germline V gives CDR1 MDHEN, CDR2 SYDVKM. CDR3 loop: CASSFASGNIQYF. CDR3 bases: TGTGCCAGCAGTTTCGCAAGCGGGAACATTCAGTACTTC.

This clone came up a few times. The V call is TRBV7-8, the J call TRBJ1-2; D might be TRBD1 (5 bases). V was shortened by 0 bases and J by 2 bases, with 16 bases between the two germline ends. The CDR3 totals 17 residues. Per the germline V gene, CDR1 is SGHVS and CDR2 is FQNEAQ. The DNA of the CDR3 is TGTGCCAGCAGCTTAGCTCCTCCGGGACTGATAAACTATGGCTACACCTTC. As protein: CASSLAPPGLINYGYTF.

This clone was counted only a few times. This chain links TRBV7-6 with TRBJ2-2, with D unresolved. CDR3 size: 15 residues. Germline V gene lookup returns CDR1 SGHVS and CDR2 FNYEAQ. Deletions cut 1 base from V and 1 base from J, with 7 bases between. CDR3 region: CASSLVIVNTGELFF. For the CDR3, the DNA is TGTGCCAGCAGCTTAGTGATAGTGAACACCGGGGAGCTGTTTTTT.

This clone was observed a few times. The V gene is TRBV5-4, the J gene TRBJ1-6, with D unresolved. CDR1 SGHNT and CDR2 YYREEE come from the germline V gene (reference sequence). The CDR3 length is 13 residues. V shed 4 bases and J shed 7 bases, with 9 bases lying between them. The CDR3 bases are TGTGCCAGCAGCCCGGCGGCCAATTCACCCCTCCACTTT. As protein: CASSPAANSPLHF.

The rearrangement uses TRBV7-9 and TRBJ1-5; TRBD1 aligns across 7 bases. This CDR3 is built from 15 residues. The trim removed 4 bases at V and 0 bases at J, leaving 3 bases unmatched. From germline, CDR1 is SEHNR and CDR2 FQNEAQ (reference sequence). The CDR3 sequence is CASSSGTASNQPQHF. The CDR3 nucleotides are TGTGCCAGCAGCTCCGGGACAGCTAGCAATCAGCCCCAGCATTTT.

This chain joins TRBV7-9 and TRBJ1-4; 7 bases are a match to TRBD1. This CDR3 contains 17 residues. After removal of 4 bases from V and 5 bases from J, the junction contained 13 bases not matched to a gene. Germline-derived CDR1 and CDR2 are SEHNR and FQNEAQ (reference sequence). The CDR3 is CASSSLNPGTANEKLFF. The DNA for the CDR3 is TGTGCCAGCAGCTCCCTGAATCCCGGGACAGCGAATGAAAAACTGTTTTTT.

This chain joins TRBV11-2 and TRBJ2-5, with 12 nucleotides matching TRBD2. CDR3 length: 17 residues. V was pared by 4 bases and J by 5 bases, with 11 bases of the junction left unmatched. CDR1 SGHAT and CDR2 FQNNGV come from the germline V gene. The CDR3 sequence is CASSSWTSGATRETQYF. The CDR3 DNA follows: TGTGCCAGCAGCTCCTGGACTAGCGGGGCTACTAGGGAGACCCAGTACTTC.

The rearrangement uses TRBV23-1 and TRBJ1-1, with D possibly matching TRBD1 (5 bases). TRBV23-1 is designated an ORF whose function remains uncertain. The CDR3 runs 14 residues. V lost 3 bases and J lost 6, with 14 bases in between. The CDR3 coding sequence is TGCGCCAGCAGTCATCTCGACGGGGGACCTGAAGCTTTCTTT. This gives the protein CASSHLDGGPEAFF.

This clone is a singleton in its sample. The chain uses TRBV7-9 and TRBJ2-7, with TRBD1 matching 9 bases. Trimming took 5 bases from V and 6 from J; bases not matched to a gene: 11. The CDR3 is 15 residues long. The germline gives CDR1 SEHNR, CDR2 FQNEAQ (reference sequence). CDR3: CASSVSGQGTPEQYF. The CDR3 nucleotides are TGTGCCAGCAGCGTATCAGGACAGGGGACTCCCGAGCAGTACTTC.

As for this clone: The same CDR3 can be traced to other DNA sequences in this sample. The chain uses TRBV6-5 and TRBJ1-1; 8 bases match TRBD1. The V gene's germline CDR1 is MNHEY and CDR2 SVGAGI. The V gene end was trimmed by 6 bases and the J gene end by 1 base; junction bases not matched to a gene: 1. The CDR3 loop spans 13 amino acids. The CDR3 DNA follows: TGTGCCAGCAGGGGGACAGGGAACACTGAAGCTTTCTTT. Protein sequence: CASRGTGNTEAFF.

The chain couples TRBV6-5 to TRBJ2-3; weak D call: TRBD2 (5 bases). This CDR3 spans 14 amino acids. CDR1 is MNHEY, CDR2 SVGAGI, per germline. Trimming pared 5 bases from V and 3 bases from J, leaving 12 bases between. This CDR3 is CASSEWRGTDTQYF. CDR3 nucleotides: TGTGCCAGCAGTGAATGGCGAGGGACAGATACGCAGTATTTT.

The rearrangement links TRBV7-3 to TRBJ2-3, with TRBD2 matching over 9 bases. From germline, CDR1 is SGHTA and CDR2 FQGTGA. The CDR3 has 16 amino acids. J was trimmed by 2 bases and V by 5 bases; bases with no gene match: 8. Written as DNA, the CDR3 is TGTGCCAGCAGCCAAAATAGCGGGGGCGTCACAGATACGCAGTATTTT. Residues: CASSQNSGGVTDTQYF. Full variable domain (remainder filled in from reference TRBV7-3 and TRBJ2-3): GAGVSQTPSNKVTEKGKYVELRCDPISGHTALYWYRQSLGQGPEFLIYFQGTGAADDSGLPNDRFFAVRPEGSVSTLKIQRTERGDSAVYLCASSQNSGGVTDTQYFGPGTRLTVL.

The chain employs TRBV7-9 and TRBJ2-5; possibly TRBD1 for D (5 bases). This CDR3 contains 14 residues. In germline, CDR1 is SEHNR, CDR2 FQNEAQ (reference sequence). The ends were cut back, 3 bases at V and 2 bases at J, with 10 bases in the middle. The CDR3 loop is CASSFWGVQETQYF. The CDR3 nucleotides read TGTGCCAGCAGCTTCTGGGGCGTACAAGAGACCCAGTACTTC. The variable domain in full, with the rest retrieved from reference TRBV7-9 and TRBJ2-5, is DTGVSQNPRHKITKRGQNVTFRCDPISEHNRLYWYRQTLGQGPEFLTYFQNEAQLEKSRLLSDRFSAERPKGSFSTLEIQRTEQGDSAMYLCASSFWGVQETQYFGPGTRLLVL.

The chain uses TRBV7-2 and TRBJ2-7; 13 bases agree with TRBD2. This CDR3 is built from 18 residues. After removal of 8 bases from V and 2 bases from J, the junction contained 15 bases not matched to a gene. The V gene's germline CDR1 is SGHTA and CDR2 FQGNSA. Written as DNA, the CDR3 is TGTGCCAGCGGACATCCGGGACTAGCGGGAATTAGGACCTACGAGCAGTACTTC. Its protein product is CASGHPGLAGIRTYEQYF.

This clone was seen a single time. The V and J genes are TRBV2 and TRBJ1-2; 8 bases map to TRBD1. Germline-derived CDR1 and CDR2 are SNHLY and FYNNEI. The CDR3 has 15 amino acids. J was trimmed by 3 bases and V by 6 bases; bases with no gene match: 9. CDR3: CASRDILTGDYGYTF. In nucleotides, the CDR3 is TGTGCCAGCAGGGATATCCTGACAGGGGACTATGGCTACACCTTC.

The rearrangement joins TRBV9 to TRBJ1-3; 9 nucleotides line up with TRBD1. Trimming removed 3 bases from V and 6 bases from J; junction bases left unmatched: 7. Germline V gives CDR1 SGDLS, CDR2 YYNGEE. This CDR3 has 15 residues. CDR3 amino acids: CASSGWTGEQNTIYF. The CDR3 DNA follows: TGTGCCAGCAGCGGGTGGACAGGGGAGCAAAACACCATATATTTT.

This chain joins TRBV18 and TRBJ1-1; D unclear. Germline V gene data show CDR1 as KGHSH and CDR2 as LQKENI. V was cut by 5 bases and J by 2 bases, with 9 bases left in between. This CDR3 is 13 amino acids long. The CDR3 DNA reads as TGTGCCAGCTCAGCGACACCAAACACTGAAGCTTTCTTT. Protein sequence: CASSATPNTEAFF.